Each of the 21 T cell receptor beta chains below was sequenced from the same sample in a study of tumor-infiltrating lymphocytes in primary liver carcinoma. A primer matching the constant region was used to make TCR beta cDNA from 450 to 550 ng of total RNA. What produced the TCR beta libraries was three nested multiplex PCR rounds using slightly modified ARM-PCR. Two initial PCR rounds of ten to eleven cycles each paired TRBV1-TRBV30 forward primers with a C-beta reverse primer. TCRdb re-called the multiplex PCR reads with MiXCR, one entry per CDR3 protein. The profile covers about 21,000 distinct CDR3 sequences, with approximately 70% appearing a single time and 41% taken by the ten largest. Between roughly 17 and 31 mg of unsorted bulk tissue served as the source from which RNA and DNA were co-extracted. Source material: liver tumor tissue from sampling region 1. As for subset: tumor region T1, superior pole. The receptors shown here come from a man aged 35-49 years with primary liver carcinoma and hepatitis B virus infection.

Details on this clonotype: A read error may account for a junction end that differs from germline. The rearrangement links TRBV11-2 to TRBJ2-1, with D possibly matching TRBD1 (9 bases). Germline CDR1 is SGHAT and CDR2 is FQNNGV. The CDR3 totals 16 residues. DNA for the CDR3: TGTGCCAGCAGCTACGGGGGGGGACAGGGCTACAATGAGCAATTCTTC. Translated, it gives CASSYGGGQGYNEQFF.

Concerning this clonotype itself: Here the CDR3 omits its conserved ending phenylalanine or tryptophan, so a read error is the likely source. V is TRBV30 and J is TRBJ2-3; TRBD1 or TRBD2 may be the D gene (6 bases each). CDR1 GTSNPN and CDR2 SVGIG come from the germline V gene (reference sequence). CDR3 length: 13 amino acids. The CDR3: CAWSRGVTDTQYY. The DNA for the CDR3 is TGTGCCTGGAGTAGGGGGGTAACAGATACCCAGTATTAT.

The V and J genes are TRBV7-9 and TRBJ2-5, with D maybe TRBD1 (6 bases). Trimming left V 7 bases short and J 4 bases short, with 19 bases between. CDR1 and CDR2 (germline): SEHNR, FQNEAQ (reference sequence). This CDR3 region has 15 residues. CDR3 bases: TGTGCCAGCATCCGGATCTCACAGGGTCGAGAGACCCAGTACTTC. Encoded protein: CASIRISQGRETQYF.

The table lists this clonotype with a few counts. The J gene is TRBJ2-1, the V gene TRBV5-4; D remains ambiguous. There are 15 residues in the CDR3. Deletions cut 3 bases from V and 5 bases from J, with 15 bases between. CDR1 and CDR2 (germline): SGHNT, YYREEE (reference sequence). The CDR3 DNA is TGTGCCAGCAGCTACGAACGAGACAAACACAATGAGCAGTTCTTC. It yields the protein CASSYERDKHNEQFF.

Of note for this clonotype: Since a much larger clone is just one base distant, this may be a read error. The J gene is TRBJ2-1, the V gene TRBV2; TRBD1 agrees at 8 bases. This CDR3 spans 12 amino acids. The V gene's germline CDR1 is SNHLY and CDR2 FYNNEI. As DNA, the CDR3 is TGTACCAGTTCGACAGGGGAGGATGAGCAGCTCTTC. It yields the protein CTSSTGEDEQLF. Looking up the rest from reference TRBV2 and TRBJ2-1 gives the full variable domain: EPEVTQTPSHQVTQMGQEVILRCVPISNHLYFYWYRQILGQKVEFLVSFYNNEISEKSEIFDDQFSVERPDGSNFTLKIRSTKLEDSAMYFCTSSTGEDEQLFGPGTRLTVL.

Concerning this clonotype: The final CDR3 position lacks the conserved phenylalanine or tryptophan, pointing to a likely read error. The chain employs TRBV11-1 and TRBJ2-1; D possibly corresponds to TRBD1 (6 bases). Germline V gene sequence: CDR1 SGHAT, CDR2 FQDESV (reference sequence). The CDR3 spans 12 residues. The CDR3 sequence is CTSAGANNEQFL. The CDR3 DNA reads TGTACAAGCGCAGGGGCCAACAATGAGCAGTTCCTC.

Points on this clonotype: A junction boundary mismatches the germline segment, possibly from a read error. The chain couples TRBV5-6 to TRBJ1-1, with a possible D match to TRBD1 (5 bases). CDR1 SGHDT and CDR2 YYEEEE come from the germline V gene. The CDR3 contains 13 residues. The DNA for the CDR3 is TGTACCAGCAGCTTTTGGGACGGTGAAGAAGCTTTCTTT. Amino acids: CTSSFWDGEEAFF.

This clonotype was counted ten times or more. The CDR3 DNA follows: TGTGCCAGCAGCTTCGTAAACTACGAGCAGTACTTC. Translated, it gives CASSFVNYEQYF. The rearrangement links TRBV11-2 to TRBJ2-7, with unresolved D. The CDR3 consists of 12 residues. Trimming stripped 3 bases from V and 3 bases from J, with 6 bases between. CDR1 and CDR2 (germline): SGHAT, FQNNGV.

Comments on this clonotype: An end of the junction does not agree with germline; a read error may underlie this. This rearrangement joins TRBV5-4 to TRBJ2-3; 11 bases are a match to TRBD2. Germline V lookup: CDR1 SGHNT, CDR2 YYREEE (reference sequence). The CDR3 consists of 16 residues. CDR3 protein: CASSLTLAGGTDTQYF. The DNA for the CDR3 is TGTGCCAGCAGCTTGACGCTAGCGGGAGGCACAGATACACAGTATTTT.

In its sample, this clonotype was seen once. One end of the junction is discordant with germline, which a read error may explain. V is TRBV4-1 and J is TRBJ1-2, with TRBD1 matching 8 bases. The germline V gene has CDR1 MGHRA and CDR2 YSYEKL. The CDR3 is 14 amino acids. This CDR3 is CASIQGDRKYGYIF. For the CDR3, the DNA is TGCGCCAGCATCCAAGGGGACAGGAAGTATGGTTACATCTTC.

In the case of this clonotype: A junction boundary mismatches the germline segment, possibly from a read error. CDR3 coding DNA: TGTACCAGCAGCTTGGGTGCAGCCAAAAACATTCAGTACTTC. This codes for CTSSLGAAKNIQYF. The chain has TRBV5-6 and TRBJ2-4; D gene unclear. Looked up from germline, CDR1 is SGHDT and CDR2 is YYEEEE. The CDR3 spans 14 residues.

This chain joins TRBV13 and TRBJ2-5; TRBD2 matches at 10 bases. The CDR3 consists of 20 residues. CDR1 and CDR2 from the germline V gene are PRHDT and FYEKMQ (reference sequence). Unmatched junction bases numbered 22, after V lost 4 bases and J lost 5 bases. CDR3 nucleotides: TGTGCCAGCAGCTCCCTTCCCGGGACTAGCGTAGAGGTTGTGGAGGAGACCCAGTACTTC. Residues: CASSSLPGTSVEVVEETQYF.

Regarding this clonotype: The germline gene is not matched at one end of the junction; a read error may be the cause. V gene TRBV11-2 combines with J gene TRBJ2-1; D is ambiguous. The germline V gene encodes CDR1 SGHAT and CDR2 FQNNGV. This CDR3 has 12 residues. The CDR3 DNA reads as TGTGTCAGCAGCTTAAACTACAATGAGCAGTTCTTC. This encodes CVSSLNYNEQFF.

This clonotype was seen at least ten times. A read error may be the cause here, since a much bigger clone is one base away. The chain carries TRBV5-1 and TRBJ2-2; D might be TRBD2 (5 bases). Germline assignment: CDR1 SGHRS and CDR2 YFSETQ. This CDR3 region has 14 residues. In DNA form, the CDR3 reads TGCGCCAGCAGCTTATCAGCGAACACCGGGGAGCTGGTTTTT. Amino acids: CASSLSANTGELVF.

The rearrangement uses TRBV25-1 and TRBJ1-2, with a weak D call TRBD1 (5 bases). Looked up from germline, CDR1 is MGHDK and CDR2 is SYGVNS. CDR3 length equals 14 residues. CDR3 bases: TGTACCAACAGTGCCGGGACTGGCCTTTATGGCTACACCTTC. This sequence encodes CTNSAGTGLYGYTF.

As for this clonotype: A much larger clone differs by one base, so this may be a read error. The chain links TRBV29-1 to TRBJ2-3; D possibly corresponds to TRBD2 (6 bases). Germline lookup yields CDR1 SQVTM and CDR2 ANQGSEA. This CDR3 spans 14 amino acids. V dropped 6 bases and J dropped 2 bases, with 15 bases sitting between them. The CDR3 is CSVAGPGDTDTQYF. The DNA for the CDR3 is TGCAGCGTCGCGGGCCCGGGGGACACAGATACGCAGTATTTT.

This clonotype is medium-sized within its sample. The chain links TRBV12-3 or TRBV12-4 to TRBJ1-1, with a possible D match to TRBD1 (6 bases). Trimming pared 6 bases from V and 0 bases from J, leaving 14 bases between. CDR3 length equals 15 residues. The CDR3 is CASRPNREVNTEAFF. The CDR3 bases are TGTGCCAGCAGACCCAACAGGGAAGTGAACACTGAAGCTTTCTTT.

The table lists this clonotype with many counts. CDR3 residues: CASSSPPGTSVEVVEETQYF. DNA of the CDR3: TGTGCCAGCAGCTCCCCTCCCGGGACTAGCGTAGAGGTTGTGGAAGAGACCCAGTACTTC. V is TRBV13 and J is TRBJ2-5, with 10 bases fitting TRBD2. The CDR3 loop spans 20 amino acids. With 4 bases clipped from V and 3 bases from J, the junction kept 20 bases outside the gene matches. Germline CDR1 is PRHDT and CDR2 is FYEKMQ (reference sequence). The full variable domain, in which reference TRBV13 and TRBJ2-5 provide the parts outside the CDR3, is AAGVIQSPRHLIKEKRETATLKCYPIPRHDTVYWYQQGPGQDPQFLISFYEKMQSDKGSIPDRFSAQQFSDYHSELNMSSLELGDSALYFCASSSPPGTSVEVVEETQYFGPGTRLLVL.

About this clonotype itself: This is likely a read error, given that the CDR3 carries no conserved phenylalanine or tryptophan at its end. The DNA is left out, because the CDR3 cannot be placed on it with certainty; the CDR3 is given as TCRdb lists it. V and J are TRBV11-2 and TRBJ2-2; the table calls TRBD2, which could not be checked here. The CDR3 length equals 15 residues, ends included. Germline CDR1 SGHAT, CDR2 FQNNGV. The CDR3 region is CVSSFAGSNTGEPFI.

The rearrangement joins TRBV13 to TRBJ2-1; 10 bases align to TRBD2. The V and J ends lost 5 bases and 7 bases, in that order; junction bases with no gene match: 20. Germline CDR1 PRHDT, CDR2 FYEKMQ (reference sequence). This CDR3 has 19 residues. The CDR3 nucleotides are TGTGCCAGCAGCCCCCCGACCGGGACTAGCGCCCGAAGTGTGAATGAGCAGTTCTTC. Translated: CASSPPTGTSARSVNEQFF. The entire variable domain, with the rest obtained from reference TRBV13 and TRBJ2-1, is as follows: AAGVIQSPRHLIKEKRETATLKCYPIPRHDTVYWYQQGPGQDPQFLISFYEKMQSDKGSIPDRFSAQQFSDYHSELNMSSLELGDSALYFCASSPPTGTSARSVNEQFFGPGTRLTVL.

The chain combines TRBV10-3 with TRBJ1-1; D is undetermined. The CDR3 length is 14 residues. Germline CDR1 is ENHRY and CDR2 is SYGVKD. With 3 bases removed from V and 1 base from J, the gap between germline ends came to 9 bases. CDR3 nucleotide sequence: TGTGCCATCAGTGACCGCTGTACGAACACTGAAGCTTTCTTT. It specifies CAISDRCTNTEAFF.